Reported below is one TCR beta chain. Its specificity is unknown. The V segment lost 3 bases and the J segment 6 bases; nucleotides outside the gene matches: 9. CDR1 and CDR2 from the germline V gene are SEHNR and FQNEAQ (reference sequence). This CDR3 has 15 residues. These data belong to a study of chemoradiotherapy in HPV16-positive cancers. Findings of the study overall: In HPV16-positive patients, HPV-responsive T-cell expansion tracked better recurrence-free survival. Only two HPV16-positive patients supplied the functional HPV-specificity definition.

Over chemoradiotherapy, repertoires were sampled more than once. Using immunoSEQ multiplex PCR, the repertoire was profiled, and TCRdb retains in-frame clones only, with some absent. The sample holds under 5,500 clones, roughly 74% seen once. This TCR came from a human donor with HPV-associated anogenital cancer. Here the sequenced sample was tumor tissue, taken from a patient who underwent chemoradiotherapy. V and J are TRBV7-9 and TRBJ2-7; the match to TRBD1 covers 9 bases. The CDR3 loop reads CASSLALGQGPEQYF. In DNA form, the CDR3 reads TGTGCCAGCAGCTTGGCCTTGGGACAGGGACCCGAGCAGTACTTC.